Described below is a single T cell receptor beta chain sequence and its context. What it binds is not known. The data originate from a study of cytomegalovirus exposure and HLA in healthy donors. Study findings and constraints: There were fewer than 200 TCR beta chains listed as cytomegalovirus-associated. In vitro, a few CMV-associated chains proved specific for CMV antigens.

V lost 5 bases and J lost 0; bases outside the gene matches: 7. CDR3 size: 16 residues. The germline V gene encodes CDR1 SEHNR and CDR2 FQNEAQ (reference sequence). Vbeta (60) and Jbeta (13) primers were used in the PCR. Here immunoSEQ multiplex PCR was the method, and the copy in TCRdb shows in-frame clones only, minus some. The repertoire has some 110,000 clones, 80% to 90% of them found once; the top ten carry about 1%. The chain employs TRBV7-9 and TRBJ2-4, with TRBD2 matching over 7 bases. The specimen sequenced was PBMCs. The sequence was obtained from a woman aged 30 to 39 in good health and CMV-seronegative. The CDR3 reads CASSPRTSLAKNIQYF. The CDR3 DNA reads as TGTGCCAGCAGCCCGCGGACTAGTCTAGCCAAAAACATTCAGTACTTC.